Sequencing of this T cell receptor (beta chain) was carried out in a study of T cell responses to AZD1222 COVID-19 vaccine. Regarding the study as a whole: The sample set comprised mostly white British donors with more females, and clonal diversity was possibly underestimated.

With respect to this clone: The antigen is undetermined.

Using immunoSEQ multiplex PCR, the repertoire was profiled, and TCRdb retains in-frame clones only, with some absent. Of about 120,000 clones listed, 70% to 90% are singletons. The V end lost 2 bases, the J end lost 4 bases, and 15 bases lay between the germline ends. The CDR3 contains 15 residues. The germline V gene has CDR1 LGHDT and CDR2 YNNKEL (reference sequence). This clonotype originated in an adult in good health. The starting material was peripheral blood, obtained on day 0 of AZD1222 vaccination. The J gene is TRBJ2-7, the V gene TRBV3-1 (or the pseudogene TRBV3-2), with D unresolved. This CDR3 reads CASSQTPRFPYEQYF. The CDR3 DNA reads as TGTGCCAGCAGCCAAACCCCTAGATTCCCTTACGAGCAGTACTTC.